These 7 T cell receptor beta chains share one sample of origin, sequenced in a study of CD8 T cells in Susac syndrome. A quantity of about 0.5 to 1 ug RNA underwent reverse transcription using random hexamers. TCRdb reanalysed the immunoSEQ multiplex PCR reads using MiXCR and keeps one entry per CDR3 protein. The table has about 130,000 distinct CDR3 sequences, around 94% seen once. Sequences were obtained from CD4+ T cells from PBMCs. These receptors were obtained from a human donor with multiple sclerosis.

This clonotype was picked up one time. The V gene is TRBV11-2, the J gene TRBJ1-1; D ambiguous. The CDR3 has 13 residues. Germline CDR1 is SGHAT and CDR2 is FQNNGV. V lost 0 bases and J lost 12, with 14 bases in between. CDR3 in amino acids: CASSLDLTVLSFF. For the CDR3, the DNA is TGTGCCAGCAGCTTAGATCTCACTGTATTATCTTTCTTT.

This chain uses TRBV4-1 with TRBJ2-7; the D is unclear. CDR3 length equals 17 residues. Germline V CDR1 and CDR2: MGHRA, YSYEKL. The V end lost 0 bases, the J end lost 3 bases, and 18 bases lay between the germline ends. Written as DNA, the CDR3 is TGCGCCAGCAGCCAAGAGGGAAGGGCGCTCTCCCTCTACGAGCAGTACTTC. Residues: CASSQEGRALSLYEQYF.

The chain links TRBV18 to TRBJ1-6, with TRBD1 as a possible D gene (5 bases). The CDR3 sequence is 15 residues long. V dropped 2 bases and J dropped 8 bases, with 13 bases sitting between them. Germline-derived CDR1 and CDR2 are KGHSH and LQKENI. The CDR3 DNA sequence: TGTGCCAGCTCACCAGGAGGGACTCTACATTCACCCCTCCACTTT. Translating it yields CASSPGGTLHSPLHF.

The chain links TRBV6-5 to TRBJ1-4, with D unresolved. Trimming pared 6 bases from V and 0 bases from J, leaving 8 bases between. The CDR3 is 14 amino acids. Looked up from germline, CDR1 is MNHEY and CDR2 is SVGAGI. The CDR3 region has the DNA TGTGCCAGCAGCCGTGGCCCAACTAATGAAAAACTGTTTTTT. Its translation: CASSRGPTNEKLFF.

J is TRBJ2-1 and V is TRBV5-1; the D is unclear. The CDR3 sequence is 14 residues long. CDR1 and CDR2 from the germline V gene are SGHRS and YFSETQ. Trimming removed 0 bases from V and 6 bases from J, with 10 bases in between. CDR3 in amino acids: CASSLERSINEQFF. As DNA, the CDR3 is TGCGCCAGCAGCTTGGAAAGGAGTATCAATGAGCAGTTCTTC.

This sequence joins TRBV9 and TRBJ2-7; 7 positions match TRBD1. Germline trimming cut 0 bases from V and 2 bases from J; bases unmatched to any gene: 5. Germline V lookup: CDR1 SGDLS, CDR2 YYNGEE. The length of the CDR3 is 15 residues. Here the CDR3 reads CASSVGTGVPYEQYF. CDR3 bases: TGTGCCAGCAGCGTAGGAACAGGGGTCCCCTACGAGCAGTACTTC.

This clonotype was counted a single time. The chain combines TRBV5-5 with TRBJ2-5; D gene unclear. Per germline, CDR1 SGHKS and CDR2 YYEKEE (reference sequence). The CDR3 length is 14 residues. Trimming shortened V by 2 bases and J by 3 bases, and 11 bases separated the two germline ends. The CDR3 DNA follows: TGTGCCAGCAGCTTTCCCCTGCGGAAAGAGACCCAGTACTTC. It is translated as CASSFPLRKETQYF.